This T cell receptor beta chain was sequenced for a study of T-cell memory formation after mild COVID-19. TCRdb itself ran the 5' RACE reads through MiXCR, one entry per CDR3 protein. The table lists about 470,000 distinct CDR3 sequences, roughly 20% of them singletons. Study findings and constraints: Contracting clones localized mainly to CM and EM when CD4+ and mainly to EMRA when CD8+.

This clonotype was observed a handful of times. The antigen remains undetermined. This CDR3 is built from 15 residues. Germline CDR1 is SGHTA and CDR2 is FQGNSA. V shed 5 bases and J shed 5 bases, with 16 bases lying between them. This clonotype originated in an adult woman who had mild COVID-19 (a few samples of this study predate the infection). Cell type and time point are not known. The rearrangement uses TRBV7-2 and TRBJ2-1; D may match TRBD1 or TRBD2 (5 bases each). The source material was PBMCs or a T cell subset sorted from them (not recorded which). The CDR3 DNA sequence: TGTGCCAGCAGCCCCCAGCTCCGAGGGGACAATGAGCAGTTCTTC. Residues: CASSPQLRGDNEQFF.